The T cell receptor beta chain under discussion was sequenced for a study of T cell responses to AZD1222 COVID-19 vaccine. Findings and limits, study-wide: Only a handful of people who got AZD1222 tested seropositive at baseline. Per reports, nearly half of all spike-specific TCRs target regions that are unmutated in variants. Donors were mostly white British, more females; clonal diversity possibly underestimated.

The CDR3 is made up of 14 amino acids. Points on this clone: Antigen unknown.

The table came from immunoSEQ multiplex PCR; TCRdb's copy has only in-frame clones and leaves some out. The sample shows 86,000 or so clones, just over 90% of them seen only once. Second doses at about 4 or about 12 weeks were pooled. Sequenced material: peripheral blood, taken 28 days after the second AZD1222 dose. This TCR was sampled from an adult who received the AZD1222 COVID-19 vaccine. This rearrangement joins TRBV21-1 to TRBJ2-1; the table names TRBD1, a call not compared with the DNA. TRBV21-1 is marked as a pseudogene. The CDR3 reads CATKGAGRADEQFF. CDR3 nucleotides: TGTGCCACAAAAGGGGCAGGCAGAGCCGATGAGCAGTTCTTC.